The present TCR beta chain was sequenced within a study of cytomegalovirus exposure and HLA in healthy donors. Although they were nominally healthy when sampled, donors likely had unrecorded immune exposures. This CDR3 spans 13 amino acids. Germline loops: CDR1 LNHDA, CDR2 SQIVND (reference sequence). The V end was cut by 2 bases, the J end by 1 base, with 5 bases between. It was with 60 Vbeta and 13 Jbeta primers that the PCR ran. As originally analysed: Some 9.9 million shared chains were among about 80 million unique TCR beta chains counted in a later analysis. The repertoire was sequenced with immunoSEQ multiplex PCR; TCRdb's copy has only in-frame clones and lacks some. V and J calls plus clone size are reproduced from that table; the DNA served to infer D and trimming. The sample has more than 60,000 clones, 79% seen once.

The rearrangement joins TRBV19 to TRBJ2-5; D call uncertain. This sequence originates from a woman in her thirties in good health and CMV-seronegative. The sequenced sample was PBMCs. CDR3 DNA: TGTGCCAGTAGTATACGGGTCCAAGAGACCCAGTACTTC. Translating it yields CASSIRVQETQYF.